One sample yielded the 19 T cell receptor beta chains listed below, sequenced in a study of blood T cell repertoires in COVID-19. TCRdb keeps only in-frame clones here, not all; method: immunoSEQ multiplex PCR. The sample lists 220,000 or so clones, roughly 80% occurring once. The sequencing sample was made of peripheral blood. All receptors derive from a woman over 75 with COVID-19, enrolled during active disease.

The chain carries TRBV19 and TRBJ1-5; D may be TRBD1 (6 bases). The CDR3 is 14 amino acids. Germline lookup yields CDR1 LNHDA and CDR2 SQIVND (reference sequence). V was clipped by 7 bases and J by 5 bases, with 15 bases between them. The CDR3: CASTLRPGDQPQHF. The CDR3 coding sequence is TGTGCCAGTACCCTTAGGCCAGGGGATCAGCCCCAGCATTTT. Full variable domain (rest looked up from reference TRBV19 and TRBJ1-5): DGGITQSPKYLFRKEGQNVTLSCEQNLNHDAMYWYRQDPGQGLRLIYYSQIVNDFQKGDIAEGYSVSREKKESFPLTVTSAQKNPTAFYLCASTLRPGDQPQHFGDGTRLSIL.

The chain carries TRBV20-1 and TRBJ2-5, with 11 bases aligning to TRBD2. Germline trimming cut 3 bases from V and 4 bases from J; bases unmatched to any gene: 7. In germline, CDR1 is DFQATT, CDR2 SNEGSKA (reference sequence). The CDR3 sequence is 15 residues long. CDR3 nucleotides: TGCAGTGCTAGTCTAGCGGGGGGCCCCTCAGAGACCCAGTACTTC. Residues: CSASLAGGPSETQYF.

V and J are TRBV19 and TRBJ2-3, with 8 bases lining up with TRBD2. J lost 4 bases, V lost 1 base, and 4 bases had no gene match. CDR1 is LNHDA and CDR2 is SQIVND in the germline V gene (reference sequence). The length of the CDR3 is 15 residues. CDR3 sequence reads: CASSIGAGAPDTQYF. The CDR3 coding sequence is TGTGCCAGTAGTATAGGAGCGGGAGCTCCAGATACGCAGTATTTT.

The gene calls are TRBV15 and TRBJ1-2; possible D gene TRBD1, 6 bases. The CDR3 has 14 amino acids. V was trimmed by 2 bases and J by 6 bases, leaving 13 bases between them. Germline CDR1 reads LNHNV; CDR2 reads YYDKDF (reference sequence). The CDR3, as DNA: TGTGCCACCAGCAGATTTCGGACAGATGATGGCTACACCTTC. It encodes CATSRFRTDDGYTF. Complete variable domain (other parts from reference TRBV15 and TRBJ1-2): DAMVIQNPRYQVTQFGKPVTLSCSQTLNHNVMYWYQQKSSQAPKLLFHYYDKDFNNEADTPDNFQSRRPNTSFCFLDIRSPGLGDTAMYLCATSRFRTDDGYTFGSGTRLTVV.

The CDR3 DNA sequence: TGTGCCAGCAGCTACGGACTGGTTACAGATACGCAGTATTTT. Its translation is CASSYGLVTDTQYF. The V call is TRBV3-1 (or the pseudogene TRBV3-2), the J call TRBJ2-3; D might be TRBD2 (5 bases). Trimming removed 5 bases from V and 3 bases from J, with 12 bases in between. The CDR3 spans 14 residues. The germline CDR1 and CDR2 sequences are LGHDT and YNNKEL (reference sequence).

The CDR3 region is CASSQDIYNEQFF. Here the CDR3 DNA reads TGTGCCAGCAGCCAAGACATTTACAATGAGCAGTTCTTC. V is TRBV14 and J is TRBJ2-1; D unclear. Germline CDR1 and CDR2: SGHDN and FVKESK. The CDR3 consists of 13 residues. Trimming left V 0 bases short and J 4 bases short, with 4 bases between.

In DNA form, the CDR3 reads TGCGCCAGCAGCACCGGACAGAGCTCCTACGAGCAGTACTTC. Encoded protein: CASSTGQSSYEQYF. This chain uses TRBV5-1 with TRBJ2-7; D might be TRBD1 (6 bases). Between the trimmed V and J ends, which lost 4 bases and 0 bases, there was a span of 11 bases. From germline, CDR1 is SGHRS and CDR2 YFSETQ. The CDR3 loop spans 14 amino acids.

The chain uses TRBV19 and TRBJ2-2; 10 positions agree with TRBD1. The J segment lost 5 bases and the V segment lost 4 bases, leaving 7 bases of the junction unmatched. The germline V gene has CDR1 LNHDA and CDR2 SQIVND (reference sequence). This CDR3 region has 16 residues. The CDR3: CASSTSGTGATGELFF. The DNA of the CDR3 is TGTGCCAGTAGTACATCCGGGACAGGGGCTACCGGGGAGCTGTTTTTT.

This clone appeared once. The V call is TRBV7-2, the J call TRBJ2-7, with a tentative D call TRBD1 (7 bases). Trimming removed 1 base at V and 7 bases at J, with 17 bases between. CDR3 length: 15 residues. Germline CDR1 and CDR2: SGHTA and FQGNSA. The CDR3 protein is CASSLDIGGAGEQYF. CDR3 DNA: TGTGCCAGCAGCTTAGATATAGGGGGCGCGGGGGAGCAGTACTTC.

Worth noting for this clone: Germline and junction disagree at one end, which may indicate a read error. The sample carries other DNA sequences with the same CDR3. This rearrangement joins TRBV28 to TRBJ1-3, with 7 positions matching TRBD1. The CDR3 totals 15 residues. Germline V gene data show CDR1 as MDHEN and CDR2 as SYDVKM. The CDR3 sequence is CASSLEGGNRNTIYF. CDR3 nucleotide sequence: TGTGCTAGCAGTTTAGAAGGGGGCAATAGAAACACCATATATTTT.

To note about this clone: A much larger clone differs by one base, so this may be a read error. This specimen includes other DNA sequences encoding the same CDR3. The rearrangement uses TRBV7-2 and TRBJ1-1; D unclear. The CDR3 contains 13 residues. Germline CDR1 is SGHTA and CDR2 is FQGNSA. Trimming cost V 1 base and J 1 base, with 4 bases left between them. The CDR3 region is CASSLGRNTEAFF. CDR3 nucleotide sequence: TGTGCCAGCAGCTTAGGCAGGAACACTGAAGCTTTCTTT.

This chain connects TRBV19 to TRBJ1-5; 9 bases map to TRBD1. The germline CDR1 and CDR2 sequences are LNHDA and SQIVND (reference sequence). CDR3 length: 16 residues. Trimming removed 5 bases from V and 5 bases from J; junction bases left unmatched: 10. The CDR3 loop is CASSDPGQGFDQPQHF. For the CDR3, the DNA is TGTGCCAGTAGTGATCCGGGACAGGGTTTTGATCAGCCCCAGCATTTT.

This clone was detected a few times. The gene calls are TRBV6-5 and TRBJ1-1; D might be TRBD1 (6 bases). This CDR3 comprises 13 residues. Germline loops: CDR1 MNHEY, CDR2 SVGAGI. The ends were cut back, 5 bases at V and 1 base at J, with 8 bases in the middle. The CDR3, as DNA: TGTGCCAGCAGTCAGACAGGGAACACTGAAGCTTTCTTT. It specifies CASSQTGNTEAFF.

The rearrangement uses TRBV18 and TRBJ1-1, with unresolved D. The CDR3 runs to 15 residues. Deletions cut 3 bases from V and 1 base from J, with 12 bases between. Germline assignment: CDR1 KGHSH and CDR2 LQKENI. CDR3 nucleotides: TGTGCCAGCTCACCCCTCGATAGCGCGAACACTGAAGCTTTCTTT. Protein sequence: CASSPLDSANTEAFF.

This clone was seen just once. V usage is TRBV3-1 (or the pseudogene TRBV3-2) and J usage is TRBJ1-3; D unresolved. Germline loops: CDR1 LGHDT, CDR2 YNNKEL (reference sequence). V lost 3 bases and J lost 2, with 8 bases in between. This CDR3 has 14 amino acids. The CDR3 loop reads CASSHPSAGNTIYF. CDR3 coding DNA: TGTGCCAGCAGCCACCCTAGCGCTGGAAACACCATATATTTT.

The chain employs TRBV7-2 and TRBJ2-5; D might be TRBD1 (6 bases). Germline CDR1 reads SGHTA; CDR2 reads FQGNSA. V lost 5 bases, J lost 8 bases, and 15 bases lay in between. The CDR3 extends over 13 amino acids. The CDR3 sequence: CASSPSQGTTQYF. CDR3 in DNA: TGTGCCAGCAGCCCTAGTCAGGGGACAACCCAGTACTTC. The full variable domain, completed using reference TRBV7-2 and TRBJ2-5, is GAGVSQSPSNKVTEKGKDVELRCDPISGHTALYWYRQSLGQGLEFLIYFQGNSAPDKSGLPSDRFSAERTGGSVSTLTIQRTQQEDSAVYLCASSPSQGTTQYFGPGTRLLVL.

The V and J genes are TRBV6-5 and TRBJ1-1, with a weak D call TRBD1 (5 bases). Germline CDR1 MNHEY, CDR2 SVGAGI. V lost 0 bases and J 5 bases, leaving 16 bases between the germline ends. CDR3 length: 16 residues. The CDR3, as DNA: TGTGCCAGCAGTTACTCTCGGCCCCCAGGGAGGACTGAAGCTTTCTTT. Encoded protein: CASSYSRPPGRTEAFF.

J is TRBJ2-7 and V is TRBV11-2, with 10 bases that match TRBD1. The CDR3 is 16 residues long. J gave up 4 bases and V 1 base, and 7 bases lay outside the gene matches. From germline, CDR1 is SGHAT and CDR2 FQNNGV. The CDR3, as DNA: TGTGCCAGCAGCTTAGTAATTGGGACAGGGGCGTACGAGCAGTACTTC. Amino acids: CASSLVIGTGAYEQYF.

This clone was observed a few times. The genes are TRBV4-3 and TRBJ1-3, with D perhaps TRBD1 (6 bases). V was cut by 0 bases and J by 4 bases, with 13 bases left in between. CDR1 and CDR2 (germline): LGHNA, YSLEER. The CDR3 covers 16 residues. CDR3 sequence: CASSQDWGRGGNTIYF. CDR3 bases: TGCGCCAGCAGCCAAGATTGGGGTAGGGGGGGAAACACCATATATTTT.